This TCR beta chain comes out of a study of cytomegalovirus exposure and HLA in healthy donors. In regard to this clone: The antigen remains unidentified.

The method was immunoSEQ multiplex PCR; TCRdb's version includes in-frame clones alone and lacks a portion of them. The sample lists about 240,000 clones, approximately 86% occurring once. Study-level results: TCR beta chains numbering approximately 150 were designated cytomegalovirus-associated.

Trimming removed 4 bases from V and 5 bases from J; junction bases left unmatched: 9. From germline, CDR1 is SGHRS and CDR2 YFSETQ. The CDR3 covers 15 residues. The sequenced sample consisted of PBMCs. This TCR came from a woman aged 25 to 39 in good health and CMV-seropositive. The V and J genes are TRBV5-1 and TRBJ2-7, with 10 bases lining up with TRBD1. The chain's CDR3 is CASSTGQGWTDEQYF. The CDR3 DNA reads TGCGCCAGCAGCACGGGACAGGGGTGGACCGACGAGCAGTACTTC.